The sequence of this T cell receptor (beta chain) was determined in a study of identical twins. TCRdb re-called the 5' RACE reads with MiXCR, one entry per CDR3 protein. In the table there are more than 1.5 million distinct CDR3 sequences, less than 40% of which are singletons. This CDR3 is built from 15 residues. Germline assignment: CDR1 SGHTA and CDR2 FQGNSA. Trimming removed 1 base from V and 6 bases from J, with 13 bases in between. The chain carries TRBV7-2 and TRBJ1-5, with a possible D match to TRBD1 (5 bases). The source of this sequence is a newborn girl in good health. The sequencing input was cord blood. The CDR3 sequence: CASSLVGGISQPQHF. CDR3 sequence (DNA): TGTGCCAGCAGCTTAGTTGGGGGTATCTCTCAGCCCCAGCATTTT.